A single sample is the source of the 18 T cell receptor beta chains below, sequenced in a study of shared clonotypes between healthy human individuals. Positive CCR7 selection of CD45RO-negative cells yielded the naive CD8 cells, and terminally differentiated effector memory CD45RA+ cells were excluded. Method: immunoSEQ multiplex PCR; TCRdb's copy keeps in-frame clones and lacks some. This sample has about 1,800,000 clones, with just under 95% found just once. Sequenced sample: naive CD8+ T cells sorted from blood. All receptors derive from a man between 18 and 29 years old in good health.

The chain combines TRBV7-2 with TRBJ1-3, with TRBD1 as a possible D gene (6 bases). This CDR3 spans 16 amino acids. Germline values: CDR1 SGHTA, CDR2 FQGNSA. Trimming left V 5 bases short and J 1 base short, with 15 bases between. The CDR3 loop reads CASSQDGGRSGNTIYF. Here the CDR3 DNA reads TGTGCCAGCAGCCAGGACGGGGGGCGATCTGGAAACACCATATATTTT.

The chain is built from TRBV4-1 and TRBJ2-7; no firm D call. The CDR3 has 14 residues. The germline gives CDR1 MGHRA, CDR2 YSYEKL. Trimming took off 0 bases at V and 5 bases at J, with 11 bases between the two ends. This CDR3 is CASSQDLLFNEQYF. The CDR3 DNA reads TGCGCCAGCAGCCAAGATCTACTTTTCAACGAGCAGTACTTC.

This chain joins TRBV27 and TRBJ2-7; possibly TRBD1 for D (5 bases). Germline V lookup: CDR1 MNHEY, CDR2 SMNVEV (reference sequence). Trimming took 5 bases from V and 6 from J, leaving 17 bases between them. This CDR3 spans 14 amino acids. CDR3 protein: CASSLGVQGSEQYF. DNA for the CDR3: TGTGCCAGCAGTCTGGGTGTGCAGGGCTCCGAGCAGTACTTC.

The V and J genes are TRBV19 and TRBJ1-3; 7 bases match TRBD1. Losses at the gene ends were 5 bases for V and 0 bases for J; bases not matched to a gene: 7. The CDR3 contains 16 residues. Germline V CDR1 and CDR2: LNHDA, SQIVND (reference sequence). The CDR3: CASSGTVFPSGNTIYF. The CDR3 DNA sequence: TGTGCCAGTAGTGGGACAGTCTTCCCCTCTGGAAACACCATATATTTT.

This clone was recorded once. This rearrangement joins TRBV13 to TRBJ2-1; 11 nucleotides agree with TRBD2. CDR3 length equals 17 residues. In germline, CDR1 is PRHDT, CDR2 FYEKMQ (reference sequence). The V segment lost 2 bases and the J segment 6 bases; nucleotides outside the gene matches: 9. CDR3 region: CASSLFLTSGASNEQFF. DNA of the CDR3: TGTGCCAGCAGCTTATTCTTGACTAGCGGGGCGAGCAATGAGCAGTTCTTC. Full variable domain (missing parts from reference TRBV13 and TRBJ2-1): AAGVIQSPRHLIKEKRETATLKCYPIPRHDTVYWYQQGPGQDPQFLISFYEKMQSDKGSIPDRFSAQQFSDYHSELNMSSLELGDSALYFCASSLFLTSGASNEQFFGPGTRLTVL.

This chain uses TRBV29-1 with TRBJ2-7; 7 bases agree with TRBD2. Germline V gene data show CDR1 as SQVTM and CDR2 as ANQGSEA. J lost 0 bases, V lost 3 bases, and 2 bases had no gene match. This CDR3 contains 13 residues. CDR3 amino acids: CSVDTSDSYEQYF. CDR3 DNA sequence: TGCAGCGTTGACACTAGCGACTCCTACGAGCAGTACTTC.

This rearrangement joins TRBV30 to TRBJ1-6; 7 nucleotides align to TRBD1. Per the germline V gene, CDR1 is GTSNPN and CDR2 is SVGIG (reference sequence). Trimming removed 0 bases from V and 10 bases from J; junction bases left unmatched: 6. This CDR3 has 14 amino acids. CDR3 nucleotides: TGTGCCTGGAGTGTACACACAGGGGAATCACCCCTCCACTTT. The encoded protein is CAWSVHTGESPLHF.

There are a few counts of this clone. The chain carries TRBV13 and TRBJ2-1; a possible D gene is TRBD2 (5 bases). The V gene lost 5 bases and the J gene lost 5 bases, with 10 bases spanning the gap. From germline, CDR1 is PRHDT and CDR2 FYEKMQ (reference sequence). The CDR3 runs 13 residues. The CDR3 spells CASSPLGNNEQFF. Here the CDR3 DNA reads TGTGCCAGCAGCCCCCTCGGGAACAATGAGCAGTTCTTC.

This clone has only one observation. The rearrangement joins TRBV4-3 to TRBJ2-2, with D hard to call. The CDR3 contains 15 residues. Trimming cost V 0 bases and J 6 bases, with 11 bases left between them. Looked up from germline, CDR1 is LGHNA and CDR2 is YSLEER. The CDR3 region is CASSQDLSKAGELFF. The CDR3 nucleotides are TGCGCCAGCAGCCAAGATCTCAGCAAGGCCGGGGAGCTGTTTTTT.

CDR3 nucleotide sequence: TGTGCCAGCAGCCTCCGGGACGGATACTACGAGCAGTACTTC. Protein: CASSLRDGYYEQYF. The rearrangement links TRBV7-6 to TRBJ2-7, with D perhaps given as TRBD1 or TRBD2 (5 bases each). V was trimmed by 5 bases and J by 3 bases, leaving 14 bases between them. The germline V gene has CDR1 SGHVS and CDR2 FNYEAQ. This CDR3 has 14 amino acids.

The DNA for the CDR3 is TGTGCCAGCAGCTTGATGATGAACACTGAAGCTTTCTTT. Translated: CASSLMMNTEAFF. V usage is TRBV5-6 and J usage is TRBJ1-1; no definite D call. The CDR3 runs 13 residues. Germline values: CDR1 SGHDT, CDR2 YYEEEE. Deletions cut 1 base from V and 0 bases from J, with 4 bases between.

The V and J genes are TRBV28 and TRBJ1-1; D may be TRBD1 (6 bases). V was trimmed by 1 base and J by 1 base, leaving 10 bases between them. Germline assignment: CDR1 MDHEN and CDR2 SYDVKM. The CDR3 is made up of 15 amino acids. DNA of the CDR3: TGTGCCAGCAGTTTATATCAGGGGAGGAACACTGAAGCTTTCTTT. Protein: CASSLYQGRNTEAFF.

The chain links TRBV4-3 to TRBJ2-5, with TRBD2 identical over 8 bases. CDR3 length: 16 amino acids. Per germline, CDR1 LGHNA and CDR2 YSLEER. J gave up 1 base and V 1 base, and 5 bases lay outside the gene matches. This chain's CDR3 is CASSQGLLAVQETQYF. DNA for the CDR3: TGCGCCAGCAGCCAAGGGTTACTAGCGGTCCAAGAGACCCAGTACTTC.

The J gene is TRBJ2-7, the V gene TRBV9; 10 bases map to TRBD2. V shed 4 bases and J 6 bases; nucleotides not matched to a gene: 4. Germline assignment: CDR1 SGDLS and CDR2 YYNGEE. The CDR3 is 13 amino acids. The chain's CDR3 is CASSQGLAIEQYF. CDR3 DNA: TGTGCCAGCAGCCAGGGACTAGCGATCGAGCAGTACTTC.

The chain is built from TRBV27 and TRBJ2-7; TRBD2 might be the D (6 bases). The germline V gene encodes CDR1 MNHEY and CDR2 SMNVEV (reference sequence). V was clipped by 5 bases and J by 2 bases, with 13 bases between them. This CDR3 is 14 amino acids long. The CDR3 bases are TGTGCCAGCAGTCCCCGGGGACTCGCCTACGAGCAGTACTTC. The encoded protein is CASSPRGLAYEQYF.

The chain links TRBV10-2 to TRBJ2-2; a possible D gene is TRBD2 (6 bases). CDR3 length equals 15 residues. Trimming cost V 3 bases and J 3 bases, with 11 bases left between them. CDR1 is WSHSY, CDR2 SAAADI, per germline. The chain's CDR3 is CASSDRGFDTGELFF. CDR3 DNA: TGCGCCAGCAGTGATCGGGGGTTCGACACCGGGGAGCTGTTTTTT.

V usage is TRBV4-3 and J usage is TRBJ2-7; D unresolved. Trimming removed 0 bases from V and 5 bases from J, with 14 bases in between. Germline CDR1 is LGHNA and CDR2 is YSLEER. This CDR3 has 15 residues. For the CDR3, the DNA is TGCGCCAGCAGCCAAGAGATCGGGCTGTTCGACGAGCAGTACTTC. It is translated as CASSQEIGLFDEQYF.

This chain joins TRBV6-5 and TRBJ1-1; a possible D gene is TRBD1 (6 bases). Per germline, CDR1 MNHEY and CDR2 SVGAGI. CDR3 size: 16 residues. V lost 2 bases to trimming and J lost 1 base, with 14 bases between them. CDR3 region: CASSYISRGKNTEAFF. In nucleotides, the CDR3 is TGTGCCAGCAGTTACATAAGCAGGGGAAAGAACACTGAAGCTTTCTTT.